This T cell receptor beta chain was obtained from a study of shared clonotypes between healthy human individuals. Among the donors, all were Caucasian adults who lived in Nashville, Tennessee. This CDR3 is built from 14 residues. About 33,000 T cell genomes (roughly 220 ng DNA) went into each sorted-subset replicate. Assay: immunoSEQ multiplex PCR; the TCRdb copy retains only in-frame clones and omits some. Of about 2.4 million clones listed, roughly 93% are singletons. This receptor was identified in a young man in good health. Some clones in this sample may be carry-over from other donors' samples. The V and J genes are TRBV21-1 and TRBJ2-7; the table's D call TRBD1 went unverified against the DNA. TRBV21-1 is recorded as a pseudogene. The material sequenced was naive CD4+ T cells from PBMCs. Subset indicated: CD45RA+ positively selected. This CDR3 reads CASSTGQEDYEQYF. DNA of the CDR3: TGTGCCAGCAGCACGGGACAGGAGGACTACGAGCAGTACTTC.